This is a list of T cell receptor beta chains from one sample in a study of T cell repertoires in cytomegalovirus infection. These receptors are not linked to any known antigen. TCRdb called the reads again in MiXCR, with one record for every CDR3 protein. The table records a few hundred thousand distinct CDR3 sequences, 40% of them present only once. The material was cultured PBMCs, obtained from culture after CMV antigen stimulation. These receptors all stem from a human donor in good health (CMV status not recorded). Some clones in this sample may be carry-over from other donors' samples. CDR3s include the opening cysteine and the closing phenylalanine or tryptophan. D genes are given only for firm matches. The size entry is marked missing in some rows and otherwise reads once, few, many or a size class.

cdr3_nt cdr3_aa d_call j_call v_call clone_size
TGTGCCAGCAGTTTAATGGGGGCGGCTGAAGCTTTCTTT CASSLMGAAEAFF NA TRBJ1-1 TRBV12-3/TRBV12-4 NA
TGTGCCAGCAGTTACTCGGCTAGCGGGTCGGGTGAGCAGTTCTTC CASSYSASGSGEQFF TRBD2 TRBJ2-1 TRBV6-6 NA
TGTGCCAGCTCACTAGGACAGGTCGAAAAACTGTTTTTT CASSLGQVEKLFF TRBD1 TRBJ1-4 TRBV18 NA
TGTGCCACCAGCAGAGTAGCGGGATTAACCTACAATGAGCAGTTCTTC CATSRVAGLTYNEQFF TRBD2 TRBJ2-1 TRBV15 NA
TGTGCCAGCAGTTACTCGATACAGCCACCCTCCTACGAGCAGTACTTC CASSYSIQPPSYEQYF NA TRBJ2-7 TRBV6-2/TRBV6-3 few
TGCAGTGCTCATGAGGGAAGAGGGACCGGGGAGCTGTTTTTT CSAHEGRGTGELFF NA TRBJ2-2 TRBV20-1 few
TGCGCCAGCAGCCAAGGTCAGAATTCACCCCTCCTCTTT CASSQGQNSPLLF NA TRBJ1-6 TRBV4-1 NA
TGTGCCAGCAGTTTGGGTCGGGGGGGGGCCAGGGGAAGGTATGGCTACACCTTC CASSLGRGGARGRYGYTF NA TRBJ1-2 TRBV12-3/TRBV12-4 few
TGTGCCAGCAGCCCGGAGTCTGCCGGGGAGCTGTTTTTT CASSPESAGELFF NA TRBJ2-2 TRBV2 few
TGCGCCAGCAGCTTGTCGGCAGGCCTAAGGGAGACCCAGTACTTC CASSLSAGLRETQYF NA TRBJ2-5 TRBV5-1 few
TGTGCCAGTACCCCGACTAGCGGGCTCACCTACAATGAGCAGTTCTTC CASTPTSGLTYNEQFF TRBD2 TRBJ2-1 TRBV19 NA
TGTGCCAGCCCCCCAGGGTATGCCAGGGCCCCCACTGAAGCTTTCTTT CASPPGYARAPTEAFF NA TRBJ1-1 TRBV2 NA
TGTGCCAGCAGTCACACCTCCGGGAGTCAAGAGACCCAGTACTTC CASSHTSGSQETQYF NA TRBJ2-5 TRBV28 few
TGTGCCAGCAGCCGCTCACAGATGAACACTGAAGCTTTCTTT CASSRSQMNTEAFF NA TRBJ1-1 TRBV27 NA
TGTGCCATCAGTGAGTCGATGACTAGCGGGAAAAGCGGGGAGCTGTTTTTT CAISESMTSGKSGELFF TRBD2 TRBJ2-2 TRBV10-3 NA
TGTGCCATTCCCGGGGACAGCCCCTACGAGCAGTACTTC CAIPGDSPYEQYF TRBD1 TRBJ2-7 TRBV10-3 few
TGTGCCAGCAGTTACTCCGGACAGGGAATCGTCGGGGAGCTGTTTTTT CASSYSGQGIVGELFF TRBD1 TRBJ2-2 TRBV6-5 NA
TGTGCCAGCAGCCGTGACATTGCGGTTCCTGAAGCTTTCTTT CASSRDIAVPEAFF NA TRBJ1-1 TRBV13 NA
TGTGCCAGCAGCGTAGGTGGACAGGGGCCCTACGAGCAGTACTTC CASSVGGQGPYEQYF TRBD1 TRBJ2-7 TRBV9 NA
TGTGCCAGCAGTTTACCAGGGGTAGCGGGGGGGCTCAACGAGCAGTACTTC CASSLPGVAGGLNEQYF TRBD2 TRBJ2-7 TRBV12-3/TRBV12-4 few
TGCGCCAGCAGTGATGCAGGGGGAGAGACCCAGTACTTC CASSDAGGETQYF TRBD1 TRBJ2-5 TRBV10-1 NA
TGCAGCGTCTCAAATCAGGGCCCTAATGAAAAACTGTTTTTT CSVSNQGPNEKLFF NA TRBJ1-4 TRBV29-1 NA
TGCAGTGCTAACCGCCTGAATGAGCAGTTCTTC CSANRLNEQFF NA TRBJ2-1 TRBV20-1 NA
TGTGCCAGCAGCTCCATCCTCCTCGAGCAGTACTTC CASSSILLEQYF NA TRBJ2-7 TRBV11-2 few
TGTGCCAGCAGTTTTGGGGACAGGGAATTCAATGAGCAGTTCTTC CASSFGDREFNEQFF TRBD1 TRBJ2-1 TRBV28 NA
TGTGCCAGCTCACCACAAGCGGACCCCACAGATACGCAGTATTTT CASSPQADPTDTQYF NA TRBJ2-3 TRBV18 few
TGTGCCAGCAGGGGGGGGTGGGTCGCAGATACGCAGTATTTT CASRGGWVADTQYF TRBD2 TRBJ2-3 TRBV12-3/TRBV12-4 NA
TGTGCCAGCAGTCAAATAGGTGCAGGGGCCAACGTCCTGACTTTC CASSQIGAGANVLTF NA TRBJ2-6 TRBV6-2/TRBV6-3 few
TGTGCCAGCAGCTTAGACTGGCGGGGGGGCACAGATACGCAGTATTTT CASSLDWRGGTDTQYF TRBD2 TRBJ2-3 TRBV7-9 NA
TGTGCCAGCAGCCGCCTAGACAGGGGGCTTGGAGGCTACACCTTC CASSRLDRGLGGYTF TRBD1 TRBJ1-2 TRBV3-1 NA
TGTGCCAGCAGCTTAACCCCAATGAACACTGAAGCTTTCTTT CASSLTPMNTEAFF NA TRBJ1-1 TRBV7-2 few
TGCAGTGCTAGAAGCCGGGGGACAGCTTTAAATCAGCCCCAGCATTTT CSARSRGTALNQPQHF TRBD1 TRBJ1-5 TRBV20-1 once
TGTGCCAGCAGCCAAGGGACTAGCGGGAGCAATGAGCAGTTCTTC CASSQGTSGSNEQFF TRBD2 TRBJ2-1 TRBV7-2 many
TGCAGCGGGCTAGACGGATCAGATACGCAGTATTTT CSGLDGSDTQYF NA TRBJ2-3 TRBV29-1 few
TGTGCCAGCAGCCGACAGGTCCTTTCACCCCTCCACTTT CASSRQVLSPLHF NA TRBJ1-6 TRBV6-2/TRBV6-3 few
TGTGCCAGCAGCCAAAGCCCGGGAGATACGCAGTATTTT CASSQSPGDTQYF NA TRBJ2-3 TRBV7-2 few
TGTGCCAGCTCTGTTCCCCCTGGGGCCAAGCAGTACTTC CASSVPPGAKQYF NA TRBJ2-7 TRBV6-6 many
TGTGCCAGCAGCAGAGACGGACAGGGGTTAGAAAAACTGTTTTTT CASSRDGQGLEKLFF TRBD1 TRBJ1-4 TRBV7-2 NA
TGCAGCGGACTTGCAGGAGGGGAGACCCAGTACTTC CSGLAGGETQYF NA TRBJ2-5 TRBV29-1 NA
TGTGCCAGCTCCGCGGGAGTTGGGACAGATACGCAGTATTTT CASSAGVGTDTQYF TRBD2 TRBJ2-3 TRBV18 NA
TGTGCCAGTAGTATTCGACTAGCGGGGTATAGCTCCTACAATGAGCAGTTCTTC CASSIRLAGYSSYNEQFF TRBD2 TRBJ2-1 TRBV19 few
TGTGCCAGCAGCTCTAGGGGGACGGGGGCCCCCCGGGATACGCAGTATTTT CASSSRGTGAPRDTQYF NA TRBJ2-3 TRBV7-2 few
TGCAGTGCTTTAGACCCACTAGCGGGAAATTCCAAAAACATTCAGTACTTC CSALDPLAGNSKNIQYF TRBD2 TRBJ2-4 TRBV20-1 NA
TGTGCCAGCAGCTTTGGCCGGACAGAAGAGACCCAGTACTTC CASSFGRTEETQYF NA TRBJ2-5 TRBV7-2 NA
TGCGCCAGCTCTTCTGGACTGGGTAAAACGATAGGCGTACCCTACGAGCAGTACTTC CASSSGLGKTIGVPYEQYF NA TRBJ2-7 TRBV5-1 once
TGTGCCAGCAGCTTAGCCACGGGGGTAGCCAAAAACATTCAGTACTTC CASSLATGVAKNIQYF NA TRBJ2-4 TRBV7-9 medium-sized